This T cell receptor beta chain stems from a study of radiotherapy plus CTLA-4 blockade in lung cancer. Germline loops: CDR1 LGHNA, CDR2 YSLEER. The CDR3 consists of 13 residues. V was cut by 4 bases and J by 0 bases, with 5 bases left in between. Profiling relied on immunoSEQ multiplex PCR, and the TCRdb table lists in-frame clones only, not all of them. In the table there are fewer than 65,000 clones, about four fifths of which are singletons. The source of this sequence is a human donor with non-small cell lung cancer who had a complete response to radiotherapy plus ipilimumab. The J gene is TRBJ2-3, the V gene TRBV4-3, with D hard to call. The sequenced sample was peripheral blood, obtained from a patient treated with radiotherapy plus ipilimumab. CDR3 DNA: TGCGCCAGCAGCCCCTCTAGCACAGATACGCAGTATTTT. Amino acids: CASSPSSTDTQYF.